The 21 T cell receptor beta chains below come from one sample, sequenced in a study of early T cells in non-severe SARS-CoV-2 infection (dated by TCRdb to about 2021). Library preparation used 5' RACE. The instrument was a NextSeq 500. Using fastp trimming at Q25 and MiXCR clonotype assembly, TCRdb reanalyzed the public sequencing data and kept in-frame beta chains. A single entry per CDR3 protein holds the most common genes and DNA from its merged rows. The sample contains some 82,000 distinct CDR3 sequences, roughly 5.7% of them found a single time. The ten most abundant clones make up roughly 7.8% of the sample. Input material: whole blood. The receptors were gathered from an adult who was a healthcare worker with PCR-confirmed SARS-CoV-2 infection or an uninfected control (not recorded which).

The table lists this clonotype with a few counts. The chain carries TRBV19 and TRBJ2-3; TRBD1 might be the D (5 bases). Trimming stripped 3 bases from V and 0 bases from J, with 10 bases between. Germline CDR1 reads LNHDA; CDR2 reads SQIVND (reference sequence). The CDR3 runs to 15 residues. The CDR3 region has the DNA TGTGCCAGTAGTATCCAGGGATCTAGCACAGATACGCAGTATTTT. Protein: CASSIQGSSTDTQYF.

CDR3 sequence: CASKDVGTIGELFF. The DNA for the CDR3 is TGTGCCAGTAAGGATGTAGGGACGATCGGGGAGCTGTTTTTT. The J gene is TRBJ2-2, the V gene TRBV19, with D perhaps assigned TRBD1 or TRBD2 (5 bases each). The CDR3 totals 14 residues. V lost 7 bases, J lost 7 bases, and 16 bases lay in between. CDR1 LNHDA and CDR2 SQIVND come from the germline V gene (reference sequence).

CDR3 region: CASSHPTVGEETQYF. CDR3 nucleotides: TGTGCCAGCAGTCATCCGACAGTCGGGGAGGAGACCCAGTACTTC. The V and J genes are TRBV28 and TRBJ2-5; TRBD1 or TRBD2 may be the D gene (5 bases each). This CDR3 comprises 15 residues. Deletions cut 5 bases from V and 5 bases from J, with 18 bases between. Per the germline V gene, CDR1 is MDHEN and CDR2 is SYDVKM.

This clonotype was detected a few times. The rearrangement joins TRBV10-3 to TRBJ1-1, with TRBD1 as a possible D gene (5 bases). Germline V gives CDR1 ENHRY, CDR2 SYGVKD. Between the trimmed V and J ends, which lost 7 bases and 1 base, there was a span of 22 bases. This CDR3 has 17 residues. The CDR3 DNA sequence: TGTGCCATCAAAAGCGGGGCGCAGGGTATGCCGAACACTGAAGCTTTCTTT. It codes for CAIKSGAQGMPNTEAFF.

This CDR3 reads CASSLIGQNTGELFF. CDR3 nucleotides: TGTGCCAGCAGCTTGATAGGACAGAACACCGGGGAGCTGTTTTTT. The chain carries TRBV5-4 and TRBJ2-2; D possibly corresponds to TRBD1 (5 bases). The CDR3 extends over 15 amino acids. Trimming removed 1 base from V and 1 base from J, with 8 bases in between. The V gene's germline CDR1 is SGHNT and CDR2 YYREEE (reference sequence).

Ten or more counts support this clonotype. The J gene is TRBJ2-1, the V gene TRBV20-1; the D is unclear. V dropped 1 base and J dropped 4 bases, with 17 bases sitting between them. Germline V CDR1 and CDR2: DFQATT, SNEGSKA (reference sequence). The CDR3 sequence is 16 residues long. The CDR3 is CSARAATGSSYNEQFF. CDR3 DNA: TGCAGTGCTAGAGCCGCGACTGGCTCTTCGTACAATGAGCAGTTCTTC.

There are many counts of this clonotype. The J gene is TRBJ2-2, the V gene TRBV28; D remains unclear. Germline assignment: CDR1 MDHEN and CDR2 SYDVKM. The germline V and J ends were trimmed by 1 base and 7 bases, with 7 bases remaining between them. The CDR3 runs to 13 residues. The CDR3 is CASSLSPFGELFF. The CDR3 nucleotides read TGTGCCAGCAGTTTATCTCCCTTCGGGGAGCTGTTTTTT.

V is TRBV3-1 and J is TRBJ1-2; 7 nucleotides match TRBD1. The CDR3 is 14 residues long. Germline V lookup: CDR1 LGHDT, CDR2 YNNKEL (reference sequence). J was trimmed by 4 bases and V by 1 base; bases with no gene match: 3. CDR3 DNA: TGTGCCAGCAGCCAAGGACAGGGTGGCTATGGCTACACCTTC. It specifies CASSQGQGGYGYTF.

This clonotype was observed a handful of times. This chain links TRBV9 with TRBJ1-1; D is ambiguous. The CDR3 totals 12 residues. Per the germline V gene, CDR1 is SGDLS and CDR2 is YYNGEE. V was cut by 3 bases and J by 6 bases, with 9 bases left in between. The CDR3 sequence is CASSAGTSEAFF. Here the CDR3 DNA reads TGTGCCAGCAGCGCAGGTACCTCTGAAGCTTTCTTT.

At least ten counts were recorded for this clonotype. This chain uses TRBV4-2 with TRBJ1-2; no definite D call. The V end was cut by 0 bases, the J end by 8 bases, with 10 bases between. The length of the CDR3 is 13 residues. Germline lookup yields CDR1 LGHNA and CDR2 YNFKEQ. The CDR3 DNA follows: TGTGCCAGCAGCCAAGAGGAGCTTGGGGGCTACACCTTC. Its protein product is CASSQEELGGYTF.

This clonotype was counted ten times or more. The chain joins TRBV6-1 to TRBJ2-1; D uncertain. The V end lost 7 bases, the J end lost 0 bases, and 10 bases lay between the germline ends. This CDR3 contains 14 residues. Germline V lookup: CDR1 MNHNS, CDR2 SASEGT. CDR3 sequence: CASTPSTSYNEQFF. Written as DNA, the CDR3 is TGTGCCAGCACCCCGAGTACCTCCTACAATGAGCAGTTCTTC.

This clonotype occurred many times. V is TRBV5-1 and J is TRBJ2-5; D uncertain. Trimming took 0 bases from V and 6 from J, leaving 15 bases between them. The CDR3 runs to 15 residues. Germline assignment: CDR1 SGHRS and CDR2 YFSETQ. CDR3 sequence: CASSLDPTIYQTQYF. For the CDR3, the DNA is TGCGCCAGCAGCTTGGACCCGACAATTTACCAGACCCAGTACTTC.

Ten or more counts support this clonotype. The rearrangement links TRBV28 to TRBJ1-3; D gene ambiguous. Germline V CDR1 and CDR2: MDHEN, SYDVKM. Trimming stripped 2 bases from V and 2 bases from J, with 7 bases between. The CDR3 has 14 amino acids. CDR3 in amino acids: CASSLPGAGNTIYF. The CDR3 coding sequence is TGTGCCAGCAGTTTACCGGGAGCTGGAAACACCATATATTTT.

Ten or more counts support this clonotype. The chain is built from TRBV20-1 and TRBJ1-1; D may be TRBD1 (5 bases). Germline values: CDR1 DFQATT, CDR2 SNEGSKA (reference sequence). The V end lost 3 bases, the J end lost 1 base, and 15 bases lay between the germline ends. The CDR3 spans 15 residues. CDR3 protein: CSARASGGKNTEAFF. CDR3 DNA sequence: TGCAGTGCTAGGGCGTCCGGGGGGAAGAACACTGAAGCTTTCTTT.

This clonotype was found a few times. J is TRBJ2-2 and V is TRBV18; perhaps TRBD2 as D (6 bases). The V end lost 5 bases, the J end lost 4 bases, and 20 bases lay between the germline ends. The CDR3 length is 17 residues. In germline, CDR1 is KGHSH, CDR2 LQKENI. DNA of the CDR3: TGTGCCAGCTCAGCCCTAAAAAGACTAGGTATCACCGGGGAGCTGTTTTTT. Amino acid sequence: CASSALKRLGITGELFF.

This clonotype was seen ten or more times. The V gene is TRBV11-3, the J gene TRBJ2-7, with no clear D. Trimming removed 0 bases at V and 3 bases at J, with 18 bases between. Germline lookup yields CDR1 SGHNT and CDR2 YENEEA. This CDR3 has 17 amino acids. In DNA form, the CDR3 reads TGTGCCAGCAGCTTAGATCTCATTCGACGGATGATCTACGAGCAGTACTTC. Translated: CASSLDLIRRMIYEQYF. The full variable domain, completed using reference TRBV11-3 and TRBJ2-7, is EAGVVQSPRYKIIEKKQPVAFWCNPISGHNTLYWYLQNLGQGPELLIRYENEEAVDDSQLPKDRFSAERLKGVDSTLKIQPAELGDSAVYLCASSLDLIRRMIYEQYFGPGTRLTVT.

In this sample, this clonotype turned up a few times. This chain joins TRBV24-1 and TRBJ2-1; no reliable D call. The CDR3 runs to 13 residues. V was cut by 2 bases and J by 8 bases, with 9 bases left in between. Germline V gene data show CDR1 as KGHDR and CDR2 as SFDVKD. The CDR3 loop is CATSDSLIHEQFF. For the CDR3, the DNA is TGTGCCACCAGTGATTCCCTGATCCATGAGCAGTTCTTC.

This clonotype was detected a few times. V is TRBV28 and J is TRBJ2-2, with unresolved D. V lost 4 bases, J lost 0 bases, and 12 bases lay in between. Germline values: CDR1 MDHEN, CDR2 SYDVKM. The CDR3 covers 16 residues. The CDR3 loop reads CASSSDRPSNTGELFF. For the CDR3, the DNA is TGTGCCAGCAGTTCGGACCGTCCTTCGAACACCGGGGAGCTGTTTTTT.

In regard to this clonotype: One base away lies a much larger clone, so this may be a sequencing read error. The chain employs TRBV30 and TRBJ2-1; unclear D gene. This CDR3 is built from 12 residues. The germline V gene has CDR1 GTSNPN and CDR2 SVGIG (reference sequence). This CDR3 reads CAWSVLHNGQFF. DNA of the CDR3: TGTGCCTGGAGTGTACTTCACAATGGGCAGTTCTTC. Together with reference TRBV30 and TRBJ2-1, the CDR3 gives the full variable domain: SQTIHQWPATLVQPVGSPLSLECTVEGTSNPNLYWYRQAAGRGLQLLFYSVGIGQISSEVPQNLSASRPQDRQFILSSKKLLLSDSGFYLCAWSVLHNGQFFGPGTRLTVL.

This clonotype was counted ten times or more. This chain connects TRBV20-1 to TRBJ1-1; D remains ambiguous. Germline V gene sequence: CDR1 DFQATT, CDR2 SNEGSKA (reference sequence). The CDR3 is 11 amino acids. V was cut by 5 bases and J by 4 bases, with 8 bases left in between. CDR3 sequence reads: CSAPLSTEAFF. The CDR3 DNA reads as TGCAGTGCTCCTCTTTCCACTGAAGCTTTCTTT.

Ten or more counts support this clonotype. The rearrangement uses TRBV29-1 and TRBJ2-1, with unresolved D. V shed 3 bases and J shed 2 bases, with 8 bases lying between them. CDR1 and CDR2 from the germline V gene are SQVTM and ANQGSEA. The CDR3 length is 13 residues. CDR3 amino acids: CSVEERTYNEQFF. CDR3 DNA: TGCAGCGTTGAGGAACGCACCTACAATGAGCAGTTCTTC.